The rows below give T cell receptor beta chains drawn from one sample of a study of blood T cell repertoires in COVID-19. The data were produced by immunoSEQ multiplex PCR, yet TCRdb's version contains in-frame clones alone and is incomplete. This sample yields 120,000 to 150,000 clones, of which under 85% are seen a single time; about 7% belongs to the top ten. The sequenced sample consisted of peripheral blood. Every receptor here comes from a human donor in a cohort sampled during active COVID-19. Both conserved end residues are part of each CDR3. Each record gives: V gene, J gene, clone size, D gene, CDR3 length, CDR3 DNA, CDR3 protein. The D gene is left open where the match is weak. Clone size is not always given. Where it is, it says once, few, many or a class for expanded clones.

v_call: TRBV7-9; j_call: TRBJ2-2; clone_size: few; d_call: NA; cdr3_length: 15; cdr3_nt: TGTGCCAGCAGCTTAGTAACAGCTCCCGGGAGGGAGCTGTTTTTT; cdr3_aa: CASSLVTAPGRELFF
v_call: TRBV19; j_call: TRBJ1-6; clone_size: NA; d_call: NA; cdr3_length: 15; cdr3_nt: TGTGCCAGTAGTTCCTGGGGGCGAAATAATTCACCCCTCCACTTT; cdr3_aa: CASSSWGRNNSPLHF
v_call: TRBV29-1; j_call: TRBJ1-4; clone_size: NA; d_call: NA; cdr3_length: 13; cdr3_nt: TGCAGCGTTGTTCGGGGGGGGGATGAAAAACTGTTTTTT; cdr3_aa: CSVVRGGDEKLFF
v_call: TRBV12-3/TRBV12-4; j_call: TRBJ1-2; clone_size: NA; d_call: NA; cdr3_length: 11; cdr3_nt: TGTGCCAGCAGTTTACGGAGCTACTACACCTTC; cdr3_aa: CASSLRSYYTF
v_call: TRBV6-5; j_call: TRBJ1-2; clone_size: once; d_call: TRBD1; cdr3_length: 12; cdr3_nt: TGTGCCAGCGGGACAGGGAAACCTGGCTACACCTTC; cdr3_aa: CASGTGKPGYTF
v_call: TRBV10-2; j_call: TRBJ1-1; clone_size: NA; d_call: NA; cdr3_length: 15; cdr3_nt: TGCGCCAGCAGTGCGCGCGAGTTTGGGAGCACTGAAGCTTTCTTT; cdr3_aa: CASSAREFGSTEAFF
v_call: TRBV11-3; j_call: TRBJ2-2; clone_size: NA; d_call: NA; cdr3_length: 14; cdr3_nt: TGTGCCAGCAGCTTAAAGGGAGGCACCGGGGAGCTGTTTTTT; cdr3_aa: CASSLKGGTGELFF
v_call: TRBV29-1; j_call: TRBJ1-2; clone_size: few; d_call: TRBD1; cdr3_length: 18; cdr3_nt: TGCAGCGTTGAGGTTGACAGGGGACCATTCTCGGTTAACTATGGCTACACCTTC; cdr3_aa: CSVEVDRGPFSVNYGYTF
v_call: TRBV5-1; j_call: TRBJ2-1; clone_size: NA; d_call: TRBD1; cdr3_length: 15; cdr3_nt: TGCGCCAGCAGCTTAGGGACAGGGAACTACAATGAGCAGTTCTTC; cdr3_aa: CASSLGTGNYNEQFF
v_call: TRBV24-1; j_call: TRBJ2-2; clone_size: NA; d_call: TRBD2; cdr3_length: 16; cdr3_nt: TGTGCCACCAGTGAACCGGGACTAGGGCTGTCCGGGGAGCTGTTTTTT; cdr3_aa: CATSEPGLGLSGELFF
v_call: TRBV28; j_call: TRBJ1-4; clone_size: NA; d_call: TRBD1; cdr3_length: 13; cdr3_nt: TGTGCCAGCCTACGACAGGGGCATGAAAAACTGTTTTTT; cdr3_aa: CASLRQGHEKLFF
v_call: TRBV7-9; j_call: TRBJ2-3; clone_size: NA; d_call: NA; cdr3_length: 13; cdr3_nt: TGTGCCAGCAGCCCTCGGCCGGGAGATACGCAGTATTTT; cdr3_aa: CASSPRPGDTQYF
v_call: TRBV27; j_call: TRBJ2-3; clone_size: few; d_call: NA; cdr3_length: 12; cdr3_nt: TGTGCCAGCAGTTCCTCGAGGGCTACGCAGTATTTT; cdr3_aa: CASSSSRATQYF
v_call: TRBV28; j_call: TRBJ2-1; clone_size: few; d_call: TRBD2; cdr3_length: 14; cdr3_nt: TGTGCCAGCAGTTTATTAGCGGGGTTAAATGAGCAGTTCTTC; cdr3_aa: CASSLLAGLNEQFF
v_call: TRBV19; j_call: TRBJ1-1; clone_size: once; d_call: NA; cdr3_length: 15; cdr3_nt: TGTGCCAGTAGAGACACTCGGAGACAGGACGCTGAAGCTTTCTTT; cdr3_aa: CASRDTRRQDAEAFF
v_call: TRBV6-5; j_call: TRBJ2-3; clone_size: NA; d_call: TRBD1; cdr3_length: 15; cdr3_nt: TGTGCCAGCAAGTCGGACAGGGGGACCACAGATACGCAGTATTTT; cdr3_aa: CASKSDRGTTDTQYF
v_call: TRBV30; j_call: TRBJ2-1; clone_size: NA; d_call: TRBD2; cdr3_length: 15; cdr3_nt: TGTGCCTGGAGTTCGGCTAGCGGGGGGTGGAATGAGCAGTTCTTC; cdr3_aa: CAWSSASGGWNEQFF
v_call: TRBV20-1; j_call: TRBJ2-3; clone_size: NA; d_call: NA; cdr3_length: 15; cdr3_nt: TGCAGTGCTAGTGGGTCTAGTCAGAACACAGATACGCAGTATTTT; cdr3_aa: CSASGSSQNTDTQYF
v_call: TRBV6-5; j_call: TRBJ2-7; clone_size: NA; d_call: NA; cdr3_length: 13; cdr3_nt: TGTGCCAGCAGTCGGGACTCTGGCTACGAGCAGTACTTC; cdr3_aa: CASSRDSGYEQYF
v_call: TRBV13; j_call: TRBJ2-3; clone_size: once; d_call: NA; cdr3_length: 16; cdr3_nt: TGTGCCAGCAGCCCAGGGGCCGCTAGATTTTCGGATACGCAGTATTTT; cdr3_aa: CASSPGAARFSDTQYF
v_call: TRBV5-3; j_call: TRBJ1-2; clone_size: NA; d_call: NA; cdr3_length: 19; cdr3_nt: TGTGCCAGAAGCTCACAATCCCAGGGGCTCTATTACCCTAACTATGGCTACACCTTC; cdr3_aa: CARSSQSQGLYYPNYGYTF
v_call: TRBV11-2; j_call: TRBJ1-2; clone_size: NA; d_call: TRBD1; cdr3_length: 15; cdr3_nt: TGTGCCAGCAGCCACAGTGGGAACAGGGGGCGAGGCTACACCTTC; cdr3_aa: CASSHSGNRGRGYTF
v_call: TRBV27; j_call: TRBJ2-2; clone_size: NA; d_call: TRBD1; cdr3_length: 15; cdr3_nt: TGTGCCAGCAGTTTCCGTGACAGGGGCAGGGGGGAGCTGTTTTTT; cdr3_aa: CASSFRDRGRGELFF
v_call: TRBV2; j_call: TRBJ2-3; clone_size: NA; d_call: NA; cdr3_length: 14; cdr3_nt: TGTGCCAGCAGTTTAGTGAGGGAGGCAGATACGCAGTATTTT; cdr3_aa: CASSLVREADTQYF
v_call: TRBV5-6; j_call: TRBJ2-5; clone_size: NA; d_call: TRBD1; cdr3_length: 14; cdr3_nt: TGTGCCAGCAGTCCGACAGGGATTTTGGAGACCCAGTACTTC; cdr3_aa: CASSPTGILETQYF
v_call: TRBV6-4; j_call: TRBJ2-2; clone_size: NA; d_call: TRBD1; cdr3_length: 15; cdr3_nt: TGTGCCAGCAGTGACTCGAGACAGGGGGCCGGGGAGCTGTTTTTT; cdr3_aa: CASSDSRQGAGELFF
v_call: TRBV5-6; j_call: TRBJ2-3; clone_size: NA; d_call: NA; cdr3_length: 14; cdr3_nt: TGTGCCAGCAGCTCGGGACTTATAACAGATACGCAGTATTTT; cdr3_aa: CASSSGLITDTQYF
v_call: TRBV9; j_call: TRBJ2-5; clone_size: NA; d_call: TRBD2; cdr3_length: 15; cdr3_nt: TGTGCCAGCAGCCCCCGACTAGCGGGGGATGAGACCCAGTACTTC; cdr3_aa: CASSPRLAGDETQYF
v_call: TRBV19; j_call: TRBJ2-2; clone_size: few; d_call: TRBD1; cdr3_length: 16; cdr3_nt: TGTGCCAGTAGTCCGGGGACAGGGTTTGACACCGGGGAGCTGTTTTTT; cdr3_aa: CASSPGTGFDTGELFF
v_call: TRBV5-4; j_call: TRBJ2-2; clone_size: few; d_call: NA; cdr3_length: 16; cdr3_nt: TGTGCCAGCAGCTTGTTGGGGCAAGCGAACACCGGGGAGCTGTTTTTT; cdr3_aa: CASSLLGQANTGELFF
v_call: TRBV2; j_call: TRBJ2-5; clone_size: NA; d_call: TRBD2; cdr3_length: 15; cdr3_nt: TGTGCCAGCTCTCCTAGCGGGGGACCCAAATCGGCCCAGTACTTC; cdr3_aa: CASSPSGGPKSAQYF
v_call: TRBV6-1; j_call: TRBJ2-4; clone_size: NA; d_call: TRBD1; cdr3_length: 15; cdr3_nt: TGTGCCAGCAGTGAATCGGGACAGGGGGCAAGCATTCAGTACTTC; cdr3_aa: CASSESGQGASIQYF
v_call: TRBV5-1; j_call: TRBJ2-1; clone_size: NA; d_call: NA; cdr3_length: 12; cdr3_nt: TGCGCCAGCAGTTTCCCGGGGTATGAGCAGTTCTTC; cdr3_aa: CASSFPGYEQFF
v_call: TRBV10-2; j_call: TRBJ2-7; clone_size: NA; d_call: NA; cdr3_length: 11; cdr3_nt: TGCGCCAGCACGCCAGGGTACGAGCAGTACTTC; cdr3_aa: CASTPGYEQYF
v_call: TRBV7-3; j_call: TRBJ2-3; clone_size: once; d_call: NA; cdr3_length: 14; cdr3_nt: TGTGCCAGCAGTCCCTTCCGCGCGGCAGATACGCAGTATTTT; cdr3_aa: CASSPFRAADTQYF
v_call: TRBV7-2; j_call: TRBJ1-2; clone_size: NA; d_call: NA; cdr3_length: 15; cdr3_nt: TGTGCCAGCAGCTTAGCCGGAGGGAGGCTAGATGGCTACACCTTC; cdr3_aa: CASSLAGGRLDGYTF
v_call: TRBV19; j_call: TRBJ2-7; clone_size: once; d_call: TRBD1; cdr3_length: 14; cdr3_nt: TGTGCCAGTACTTCCCGGGACAGGTCCGACGAGCAGTACTTC; cdr3_aa: CASTSRDRSDEQYF
v_call: TRBV19; j_call: TRBJ2-2; clone_size: NA; d_call: TRBD1; cdr3_length: 16; cdr3_nt: TGTGCCAGTAGTATATGGGGGACAGGGAACACCGGGGAGCTGTTTTTT; cdr3_aa: CASSIWGTGNTGELFF
v_call: TRBV5-4; j_call: TRBJ1-4; clone_size: NA; d_call: NA; cdr3_length: 14; cdr3_nt: TGTGCCAGCAGCCCGTGGAGGGAAAATGAAAAACTGTTTTTT; cdr3_aa: CASSPWRENEKLFF
v_call: TRBV19; j_call: TRBJ1-5; clone_size: NA; d_call: NA; cdr3_length: 13; cdr3_nt: TGTGCCAGTGTACAGTATAGCAATCAGCCCCAGCATTTT; cdr3_aa: CASVQYSNQPQHF
v_call: TRBV11-2; j_call: TRBJ1-1; clone_size: NA; d_call: TRBD1; cdr3_length: 14; cdr3_nt: TGTGCCAGCAGCCGCGACAGGGGGCGAACTGAAGCTTTCTTT; cdr3_aa: CASSRDRGRTEAFF
v_call: TRBV5-6; j_call: TRBJ2-3; clone_size: NA; d_call: NA; cdr3_length: 16; cdr3_nt: TGTGCCAGCGTCCCTTATTCGACTGTTAGCACAGATACGCAGTATTTT; cdr3_aa: CASVPYSTVSTDTQYF